Sequencing of this T cell receptor (beta chain) was carried out in a study of beta chain features in type 1 diabetes. Naive, central memory, regulatory and stem cell-like memory cells within the CD4+ compartment were sorted using CD45RO/CCR7/CD25/CD127/CD95/CD27. All of the sorted populations showed purity greater than 98%. The isolated RNA, all of it, was reverse transcribed, so expressed TCRB transcripts were what got sequenced. It was found that naive, central memory and regulatory T cell samples averaged about 3.4 million reads. Assay: immunoSEQ multiplex PCR; the TCRdb copy retains only in-frame clones and omits some. The sample carries roughly 310,000 clones, roughly 9.6% recorded once. There are 19 residues in the CDR3. The trim removed 0 bases at V and 8 bases at J, leaving 14 bases unmatched. Germline loops: CDR1 LGHNA, CDR2 YNFKEQ.

Material: naive CD4+ T cells from blood. The sequence was collected from a young woman in good health. The rearrangement uses TRBV4-2 and TRBJ2-1; 12 bases are shared with TRBD2. The DNA of the CDR3 is TGTGCCAGCAGCCAAGACCCCCCTAGCGGGAGGGCCGTCGTAGATGAGCAGTTCTTC. Its protein product is CASSQDPPSGRAVVDEQFF.